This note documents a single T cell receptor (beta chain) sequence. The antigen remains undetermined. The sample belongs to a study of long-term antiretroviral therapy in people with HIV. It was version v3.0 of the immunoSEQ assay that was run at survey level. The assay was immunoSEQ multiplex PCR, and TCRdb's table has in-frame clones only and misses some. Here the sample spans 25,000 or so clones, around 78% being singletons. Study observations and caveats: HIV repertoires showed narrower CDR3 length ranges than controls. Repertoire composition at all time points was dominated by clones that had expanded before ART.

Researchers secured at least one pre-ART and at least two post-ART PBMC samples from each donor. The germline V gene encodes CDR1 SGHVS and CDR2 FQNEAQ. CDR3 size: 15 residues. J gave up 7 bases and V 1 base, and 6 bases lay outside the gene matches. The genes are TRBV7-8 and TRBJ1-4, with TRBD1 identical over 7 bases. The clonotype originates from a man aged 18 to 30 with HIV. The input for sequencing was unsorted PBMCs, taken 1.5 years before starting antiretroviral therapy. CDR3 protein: CASSLGGGVREKLFF. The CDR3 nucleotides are TGTGCCAGCAGCTTAGGAGGGGGCGTCCGTGAAAAACTGTTTTTT. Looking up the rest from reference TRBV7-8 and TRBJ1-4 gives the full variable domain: GAGVSQSPRYKVAKRGQDVALRCDPISGHVSLFWYQQALGQGPEFLTYFQNEAQLDKSGLPSDRFFAERPEGSVSTLKIQRTQQEDSAVYLCASSLGGGVREKLFFGSGTQLSVL.